A single sample is the source of the 21 T cell receptor beta chains below, sequenced in a study of T cell changes during pregnancy in multiple sclerosis. Produced via immunoSEQ multiplex PCR; TCRdb's table is partial and in-frame only. Among fewer than 80,000 clones listed, around 90% were seen once. The sample consisted of CD4+ T cells from peripheral blood mononuclear cells, taken in the third trimester of pregnancy. These receptors originate from a female donor in good health, enrolled as a control in a pregnancy study.

The genes are TRBV19 and TRBJ1-6; the D is unclear. The CDR3 has 16 residues. The germline V gene has CDR1 LNHDA and CDR2 SQIVND (reference sequence). The germline V and J ends were trimmed by 0 bases and 5 bases, with 11 bases remaining between them. As DNA, the CDR3 is TGTGCCAGTAGTATAGACCGCGTCCGAAATAATTCACCCCTCCACTTT. Translation gives CASSIDRVRNNSPLHF.

This sequence joins TRBV5-6 and TRBJ1-5, with a tentative D call TRBD1 (6 bases). This CDR3 contains 14 residues. The germline V and J ends were trimmed by 4 bases and 3 bases, with 11 bases remaining between them. Per the germline V gene, CDR1 is SGHDT and CDR2 is YYEEEE. CDR3 sequence (DNA): TGTGCCAGCAGCAGAAGGACAGTCAATCAGCCCCAGCATTTT. Protein sequence: CASSRRTVNQPQHF.

The V and J genes are TRBV7-2 and TRBJ1-3; 7 nucleotides align to TRBD1. Looked up from germline, CDR1 is SGHTA and CDR2 is FQGNSA. Losses at the gene ends were 2 bases for V and 0 bases for J; bases not matched to a gene: 4. CDR3 length equals 16 residues. The CDR3 DNA follows: TGTGCCAGCAGCTTAAGTACAGGGGCCTCTGGAAACACCATATATTTT. Its protein is CASSLSTGASGNTIYF.

The rearrangement links TRBV15 to TRBJ1-3, with D perhaps TRBD1 (6 bases). Germline assignment: CDR1 LNHNV and CDR2 YYDKDF (reference sequence). This CDR3 has 17 residues. V lost 1 base to trimming and J lost 1 base, with 14 bases between them. The chain's CDR3 is CATSRGETGGSGNTIYF. CDR3 bases: TGTGCCACCAGCAGAGGGGAGACAGGAGGTTCTGGAAACACCATATATTTT.

This chain links TRBV23-1 with TRBJ1-1; maybe TRBD1 (6 bases). TRBV23-1 has ORF status, its function being uncertain. This CDR3 contains 14 residues. V was shortened by 6 bases and J by 10 bases, with 21 bases between the two germline ends. The CDR3 region is CASSRLTQGQPAFF. In DNA, the CDR3 is TGCGCCAGCAGCCGTCTGACCCAGGGGCAGCCAGCTTTCTTT.

V usage is TRBV11-3 and J usage is TRBJ2-2; the D gene is possibly TRBD1 (5 bases). This CDR3 contains 17 residues. The V and J ends lost 1 base and 4 bases respectively, with 16 bases between them. CDR1 SGHNT and CDR2 YENEEA come from the germline V gene. The CDR3 is CASSLGTRSIATGELFF. The CDR3 DNA is TGTGCCAGCAGCTTAGGGACACGGAGTATTGCCACCGGGGAGCTGTTTTTT.

This sequence joins TRBV29-1 and TRBJ1-4; D is unresolved. V shed 0 bases and J shed 4 bases, with 6 bases lying between them. The CDR3 has 13 residues. Germline V gene data show CDR1 as SQVTM and CDR2 as ANQGSEA. The CDR3 protein is CSVEENGNEKLFF. The CDR3 nucleotides read TGCAGCGTTGAAGAAAACGGTAATGAAAAACTGTTTTTT. Using reference TRBV29-1 and TRBJ1-4 for the parts outside the CDR3, the full variable domain is SAVISQKPSRDICQRGTSLTIQCQVDSQVTMMFWYRQQPGQSLTLIATANQGSEATYESGFVIDKFPISRPNLTFSTLTVSNMSPEDSSIYLCSVEENGNEKLFFGSGTQLSVL.

The chain has TRBV9 and TRBJ1-1, with TRBD1 identical over 9 bases. Unmatched junction bases numbered 4, after V lost 2 bases and J lost 2 bases. This CDR3 region has 15 residues. Germline V lookup: CDR1 SGDLS, CDR2 YYNGEE. CDR3 amino acids: CASSVRQGGNTEAFF. In DNA, the CDR3 is TGTGCCAGCAGCGTCCGACAGGGGGGAAACACTGAAGCTTTCTTT.

The chain links TRBV11-2 to TRBJ2-5, with a tentative D call TRBD1 (5 bases). Germline CDR1 reads SGHAT; CDR2 reads FQNNGV. This CDR3 is 12 amino acids long. The V end lost 5 bases, the J end lost 3 bases, and 7 bases lay between the germline ends. The CDR3 spells CASSRQKETQYF. The CDR3 region has the DNA TGTGCCAGCAGCCGACAGAAAGAGACCCAGTACTTC. Complete variable domain (other parts from reference TRBV11-2 and TRBJ2-5): EAGVAQSPRYKIIEKRQSVAFWCNPISGHATLYWYQQILGQGPKLLIQFQNNGVVDDSQLPKDRFSAERLKGVDSTLKIQPAKLEDSAVYLCASSRQKETQYFGPGTRLLVL.

The chain couples TRBV6-5 to TRBJ1-1, with a tentative D call TRBD1 (5 bases). The V gene's germline CDR1 is MNHEY and CDR2 SVGAGI. The CDR3 runs 14 residues. V was cut by 2 bases and J by 4 bases, with 11 bases left in between. The CDR3 region is CASSYRGGITEAFF. The CDR3 DNA is TGTGCCAGCAGTTACCGGGGGGGGATCACTGAAGCTTTCTTT.

This clone was seen only once. The chain carries TRBV15 and TRBJ2-3; 8 positions match TRBD2. Germline loops: CDR1 LNHNV, CDR2 YYDKDF (reference sequence). V lost 0 bases, J lost 3 bases, and 2 bases stayed unmatched. The CDR3 consists of 15 residues. The chain's CDR3 is CATSRDGTRTDTQYF. CDR3 sequence (DNA): TGTGCCACCAGCAGAGATGGGACTAGGACAGATACGCAGTATTTT.

The chain recombines TRBV6-5 with TRBJ1-1, with unresolved D. Germline V gene sequence: CDR1 MNHEY, CDR2 SVGAGI. The CDR3 contains 14 residues. Trimming took 7 bases from V and 1 from J, leaving 13 bases between them. The CDR3 nucleotides read TGTGCCAGCAACCCATCCCCAGGGAACACTGAAGCTTTCTTT. It encodes CASNPSPGNTEAFF.

This clone was observed once. V usage is TRBV30 and J usage is TRBJ1-3; the match to TRBD1 covers 7 bases. The J segment lost 4 bases and the V segment lost 3 bases, leaving 12 bases of the junction unmatched. Germline-derived CDR1 and CDR2 are GTSNPN and SVGIG (reference sequence). This CDR3 contains 16 residues. CDR3 loop: CAWRSGRQGWGNTIYF. CDR3 bases: TGTGCCTGGAGGTCGGGAAGACAGGGATGGGGAAACACCATATATTTT.

J is TRBJ2-1 and V is TRBV6-4, with 8 bases fitting TRBD2. Trimming removed 6 bases from V and 7 bases from J; junction bases left unmatched: 11. CDR1 is MRHNA and CDR2 is SNTAGT in the germline V gene. This CDR3 spans 15 amino acids. The CDR3 DNA is TGTGCCAGCAGCTCGGGGGGGGGCGAAAAAAATGAGCAGTTCTTC. Its protein is CASSSGGGEKNEQFF.

The rearrangement links TRBV7-8 to TRBJ1-3; TRBD1 matches at 8 bases. The CDR3 loop spans 14 amino acids. V gave up 6 bases and J gave up 3 bases; unmatched junction bases: 4. Germline V gives CDR1 SGHVS, CDR2 FQNEAQ. CDR3 nucleotides: TGTGCCAGCAGTCCCGGGACAGGTGGAAACACCATATATTTT. This sequence encodes CASSPGTGGNTIYF.

This clone was detected once. This sequence joins TRBV7-2 and TRBJ2-7; TRBD1 matches at 8 bases. V shed 5 bases and J 4 bases; nucleotides not matched to a gene: 4. Germline loops: CDR1 SGHTA, CDR2 FQGNSA. The CDR3 is 13 residues long. The CDR3 DNA follows: TGTGCCAGCAGCCTATGGACAGGGTACGAGCAGTACTTC. Protein: CASSLWTGYEQYF.

V gene TRBV7-8 combines with J gene TRBJ2-3; a weak D match, TRBD1 (5 bases). This CDR3 region has 14 residues. CDR1 and CDR2 from the germline V gene are SGHVS and FQNEAQ. Trimming pared 1 base from V and 4 bases from J, leaving 9 bases between. The CDR3 sequence: CASSLGRVADTQYF. For the CDR3, the DNA is TGTGCCAGCAGCTTAGGCAGGGTGGCAGATACGCAGTATTTT.

The chain employs TRBV18 and TRBJ2-7, with TRBD1 matching 9 bases. Trimming removed 2 bases from V and 1 base from J; junction bases left unmatched: 0. In germline, CDR1 is KGHSH, CDR2 LQKENI. The CDR3 is 14 residues long. The CDR3 nucleotides are TGTGCCAGCTCACCAGGGACAGGGTCCTACGAGCAGTACTTC. The encoded protein is CASSPGTGSYEQYF. Based on the CDR3 plus reference TRBV18 and TRBJ2-7, the full variable domain is NAGVMQNPRHLVRRRGQEARLRCSPMKGHSHVYWYRQLPEEGLKFMVYLQKENIIDESGMPKERFSAEFPKEGPSILRIQQVVRGDSAAYFCASSPGTGSYEQYFGPGTRLTVT.

The chain carries TRBV7-3 and TRBJ2-2, with a possible D match to TRBD1 (7 bases). Trimming removed 6 bases from V and 6 bases from J, with 14 bases in between. This CDR3 is built from 14 residues. Germline V gene sequence: CDR1 SGHTA, CDR2 FQGTGA. CDR3 sequence reads: CASRPGGKAGELFF. The DNA for the CDR3 is TGTGCCAGCAGACCAGGGGGGAAGGCCGGGGAGCTGTTTTTT.

This clone was detected a few times. The chain has TRBV19 and TRBJ2-7; 8 bases are shared with TRBD1. CDR3 length equals 13 residues. The trim removed 6 bases at V and 3 bases at J, leaving 4 bases unmatched. Germline values: CDR1 LNHDA, CDR2 SQIVND (reference sequence). CDR3 sequence reads: CASRSDRGYEQYF. The CDR3 DNA reads as TGTGCCAGTAGATCCGACAGGGGCTACGAGCAGTACTTC.

The chain joins TRBV4-1 to TRBJ2-7; 7 bases line up with TRBD1. Trimming took 0 bases from V and 2 from J; bases not matched to a gene: 4. The CDR3 consists of 15 residues. Germline V lookup: CDR1 MGHRA, CDR2 YSYEKL. CDR3 sequence (DNA): TGCGCCAGCAGCCAAGAAGTACAGGGGCCCTACGAGCAGTACTTC. Protein product: CASSQEVQGPYEQYF.